These T cell receptor beta chains were read from a single sample in a study of cytomegalovirus exposure and HLA in healthy donors. Profiling relied on immunoSEQ multiplex PCR, and the TCRdb table lists in-frame clones only, not all of them. The data contain approximately 90,000 clones, about 78% of them singletons. The material sequenced was PBMCs. The receptors derive from a man aged 35-49 years in good health and CMV-seronegative. Each CDR3 is given with its conserved first and last residue. Each record gives: V gene, clone size, J gene, D gene, CDR3 DNA, CDR3 protein. D genes are given only for firm matches. Rows give clone size only sometimes, using once, few, many, or a class for an expanded clone.

TRBV7-8	.	TRBJ1-6	TRBD1	TGTGCCAGCAGCTACCGACAGGGGAATAATTCCCCCCTCCACTTT	CASSYRQGNNSPLHF
TRBV4-1	.	TRBJ2-7	.	TGCGCCAGCAGCCAAGATTGGGCAGGGGAACACTACGAGCAGTACTTC	CASSQDWAGEHYEQYF
TRBV7-9	.	TRBJ2-4	.	TGTGCCAGCAGCGAAAGGACCGGGAGCAAAAACATTCAGTACTTC	CASSERTGSKNIQYF
TRBV28	few	TRBJ1-1	.	TGTGCCAGCCCATCCTCCGGGGGGGCGACTGAAGCTTTCTTT	CASPSSGGATEAFF
TRBV5-4	.	TRBJ1-1	.	TGTGCCAGCAGCTTAACAGGGAGGGAAGGGGGATGGAACACTGAAGCTTTCTTT	CASSLTGREGGWNTEAFF
TRBV10-3	once	TRBJ2-5	.	TGTGCCATCAGCATACGTAGCCAAGAGACCCAGTACTTC	CAISIRSQETQYF
TRBV28	.	TRBJ1-5	.	TGTGCCAGCAGCCTTAGGGCGGGAGATCAGCCCCAGCATTTT	CASSLRAGDQPQHF
TRBV5-4	once	TRBJ2-7	.	TGTGCCAGCAATCGGGACTTCATCTACGAGCAGTACTTC	CASNRDFIYEQYF
TRBV29-1	once	TRBJ2-1	TRBD1	TGCAGCGTCGATGGACAGGGGTCGGTGAATGAGCAGTTCTTC	CSVDGQGSVNEQFF
TRBV19	.	TRBJ2-7	.	TGTGCCAGTAGTATAACGGTAACCTACGAGCAGTACTTC	CASSITVTYEQYF
TRBV29-1	.	TRBJ2-1	.	TGCAGCGTTGTTGAGAGGGGGAGCTCCTACAATGAGCAGTTCTTC	CSVVERGSSYNEQFF
TRBV6-1	.	TRBJ1-4	.	TGTGCCAGCCGCCGGGCAACTAATGAAAAACTGTTTTTT	CASRRATNEKLFF
TRBV10-1	.	TRBJ2-4	.	TGCGCCAGCGGGGACAAGAAAAACATTCAGTACTTC	CASGDKKNIQYF
TRBV6-4	once	TRBJ2-1	TRBD2	TGTGCCAGCAGTTTGGATAGCGGGACTGAGCAGTTCTTC	CASSLDSGTEQFF
TRBV5-1	.	TRBJ1-1	.	TGCGCCAGCAGCTTTTCAGGGGTGGGTTCGAACACTGAAGCTTTCTTT	CASSFSGVGSNTEAFF
TRBV2	.	TRBJ2-6	TRBD1	TGTGCCAGCACTCCGGGACAGACCTCTGAGGCCAACGTCCTGACTTTC	CASTPGQTSEANVLTF
TRBV6-1	.	TRBJ1-6	.	TGTGCCAGCATCACAGGGTATAATTCACCCCTCCACTTT	CASITGYNSPLHF
TRBV5-8	.	TRBJ1-3	.	TGTGCCAGCAGCCTAGAATCGACTCACTCTGGAAACACCATATATTTT	CASSLESTHSGNTIYF
TRBV21-1	.	TRBJ2-7	.	TGTGCCAGCAGCAAAGAGGGGACTAGCCAATCTACCTACGAGCAGTACTTC	CASSKEGTSQSTYEQYF
TRBV14	few	TRBJ1-4	.	TGTGCCAGCAGCCAAGATGCCCCCGGAGTAACTAATGAAAAACTGTTTTTT	CASSQDAPGVTNEKLFF
TRBV29-1	.	TRBJ1-2	TRBD1	TGCAGCGTCAAATTGGGACAGGGGGCTTATGGCTACACCTTC	CSVKLGQGAYGYTF
TRBV5-6	.	TRBJ2-7	.	TGTGCCAGCAGCTTGGGCCAGGGGAGTCCCGAGCAGTACTTC	CASSLGQGSPEQYF
TRBV5-6	.	TRBJ2-2	TRBD2	TGTGCCAGCAGCCCCCCGGGACTAGCGGCCCCTAGGGGGGAGCTGTTTTTT	CASSPPGLAAPRGELFF
TRBV2	.	TRBJ2-5	.	TGTGCCAGCAGGGTAACAGGGCTTGGGACCAAGTACTTC	CASRVTGLGTKYF
TRBV29-1	.	TRBJ2-1	.	TGCAGCGTTGATAACTATGAGCAGTTCTTC	CSVDNYEQFF
TRBV5-5	.	TRBJ1-1	.	TGTGCCAGCAGCTTCACAGGGATTAACACTGAAGCTTTCTTT	CASSFTGINTEAFF
TRBV4-1	.	TRBJ2-5	.	TGCGCCAGCAGCCAAGAAATAATTGGCAGCCAAATAGCGGAGACCCAGTACTTC	CASSQEIIGSQIAETQYF
TRBV7-9	.	TRBJ2-6	.	TGTGCCAGCAGCTTAGCGTCGGGACACAGCTCTGGGGCCAACGTCCTGACTTTC	CASSLASGHSSGANVLTF
TRBV5-1	.	TRBJ2-5	.	TGCGCCAGCGGAGTGTACCGAGAGACCCAGTACTTC	CASGVYRETQYF
TRBV11-2	.	TRBJ1-2	.	TGTGCCAGCAGCTTAAACGCGGGGAACTATGGCTACACCTTC	CASSLNAGNYGYTF
TRBV19	.	TRBJ1-1	.	TGTGCCAGTAGTATCTACCAGGGCGAGACTGAAGCTTTCTTT	CASSIYQGETEAFF
TRBV5-6	few	TRBJ1-1	.	TGTGCCAGCAGCTTAGGGGCAGCCGCCCTGAACACTGAAGCTTTCTTT	CASSLGAAALNTEAFF
TRBV18	.	TRBJ1-1	.	TGTGCCAGCTCCCCGGACACAAACTGGGCTTTCTTT	CASSPDTNWAFF
TRBV19	.	TRBJ1-5	.	TGTGCCAGTAGTCCCAACGGAGGGGCATCGAGTCAGCCCCAGCATTTT	CASSPNGGASSQPQHF
TRBV5-1	.	TRBJ2-1	.	TGCGCCAGCAGCCGCCCGGACAGTCAGAGCTCCTACAATGAGCAGTTCTTC	CASSRPDSQSSYNEQFF
TRBV10-3	.	TRBJ2-6	TRBD1	TGTGCCATCACAACCACAGGGGGAAGCTCTGGGGCCAACGTCCTGACTTTC	CAITTTGGSSGANVLTF